This T cell receptor beta chain was retrieved from a study of T cell repertoires in ileal Crohn's disease. The germline gives CDR1 SGHVS, CDR2 FNYEAQ. The junction had 7 bases not matched to a gene; V was cut back by 1 base and J by 4 bases. The CDR3 covers 16 residues. Libraries were prepared by immunoSEQ multiplex PCR; TCRdb keeps only in-frame clonotypes and omits some of them. The table has more than 7,000 clones, about 74% seen once. Time point denoted: neoterminal ileum biopsy at postoperative endoscopy, about 6 months after surgery. The source material was ileal tissue. The rearrangement joins TRBV7-6 to TRBJ2-5; TRBD2 aligns across 9 bases. The clonotype originates from an adult with Crohn's disease. The DNA for the CDR3 is TGTGCCAGCAGCTTAGACTCTGGCGGGGGGGCAGAGACCCAGTACTTC. Its protein product is CASSLDSGGGAETQYF.